This record concerns one T cell receptor beta chain sequence. Relative to the germline gene, one junction end is altered; a read error may explain this. Original analysis: It was from reference gene primer amplification that nucleated cell counts were estimated. TCRdb's copy holds only in-frame clones and misses some; the assay was immunoSEQ multiplex PCR. V and J calls and clone size are those listed in that table; D and trimming were worked out from the DNA. The sample has 100,000 to 150,000 clones, roughly 84% seen once. This CDR3 spans 12 amino acids. The sample comes from a study of blood T cell repertoires in COVID-19. Study background: The study drew acute and convalescent COVID-19 samples from the United States, Italy and Spain.

Sequencing was performed on peripheral blood. The sequence derives from a man in his fifties or sixties with acute or convalescent COVID-19. V and J are TRBV12-3 or TRBV12-4 and TRBJ1-2, with TRBD1 identical over 7 bases. The CDR3 DNA is TGTGCCAGCAGTTCCCCCGGGACAGCTCTCGCCTTC. Its translation: CASSSPGTALAF.